A single sample is the source of the 20 T cell receptor beta chains below, sequenced in a study of PD-1 blockade in mismatch repair-deficient tumors. This table comes from immunoSEQ multiplex PCR, and its TCRdb copy is limited to in-frame clones, with some not included. The sample yields approximately 100,000 clones, over 75% seen once. Sequencing used peripheral blood, obtained approximately 35 weeks after starting pembrolizumab. Receptors originate from an adult with mismatch repair-deficient cancer.

This sequence joins TRBV7-6 and TRBJ1-5; 8 bases line up with TRBD1. This CDR3 spans 16 amino acids. Germline V lookup: CDR1 SGHVS, CDR2 FNYEAQ. The J segment lost 3 bases and the V segment lost 5 bases, leaving 9 bases of the junction unmatched. The DNA of the CDR3 is TGTGCCAGCAGCCCAGGGACAGGTTTAATCAATCAGCCCCAGCATTTT. As protein: CASSPGTGLINQPQHF.

The chain couples TRBV18 to TRBJ2-1; D unresolved. V lost 3 bases and J 5 bases, leaving 8 bases between the germline ends. The germline V gene has CDR1 KGHSH and CDR2 LQKENI. The CDR3 loop spans 13 amino acids. DNA for the CDR3: TGTGCCAGCTCACCGTCCGGAAACAATGAGCAGTTCTTC. This gives the protein CASSPSGNNEQFF.

The V call is TRBV5-4, the J call TRBJ2-1; 15 bases line up with TRBD2. With 1 base clipped from V and 9 bases from J, the junction kept 5 bases outside the gene matches. CDR1 and CDR2 from the germline V gene are SGHNT and YYREEE (reference sequence). The CDR3 is 16 residues long. CDR3 coding DNA: TGTGCCAGCAGCTTGCTGGGACTAGCGGGGGGTGGTGAGCAGTTCTTC. Its translation is CASSLLGLAGGGEQFF.

In DNA form, the CDR3 reads TGTGCCAGCAGTCGAAGCGGGGGATCCCCAGATACGCAGTATTTT. This translates into CASSRSGGSPDTQYF. V usage is TRBV7-8 and J usage is TRBJ2-3; 8 nucleotides line up with TRBD2. The V and J ends lost 6 bases and 4 bases, in that order; junction bases with no gene match: 9. This CDR3 region has 15 residues. Germline assignment: CDR1 SGHVS and CDR2 FQNEAQ.

The V and J genes are TRBV7-2 and TRBJ1-1, with 8 bases aligning to TRBD1. Germline V gene data show CDR1 as SGHTA and CDR2 as FQGNSA. This CDR3 has 17 amino acids. Trimming removed 1 base from V and 1 base from J; junction bases left unmatched: 8. The CDR3 loop reads CASSLGPSGTGNTEAFF. CDR3 DNA: TGTGCCAGCAGCTTAGGACCCTCGGGGACAGGGAACACTGAAGCTTTCTTT.

V and J are TRBV10-3 and TRBJ2-3, with D perhaps TRBD2 (5 bases). V was trimmed by 9 bases and J by 0 bases, leaving 13 bases between them. CDR1 and CDR2 from the germline V gene are ENHRY and SYGVKD. This CDR3 is built from 14 residues. The CDR3 spells CAIMGGSSTDTQYF. The CDR3 DNA sequence: TGTGCCATAATGGGCGGGTCGAGCACAGATACGCAGTATTTT.

The rearrangement links TRBV12-5 to TRBJ1-4; perhaps TRBD1 as D (5 bases). The CDR3 loop spans 16 amino acids. From germline, CDR1 is LGHNT and CDR2 FRNRAP. V lost 6 bases and J 1 base, leaving 15 bases between the germline ends. CDR3 sequence reads: CASGPFYGGTNEKLFF. CDR3 bases: TGTGCTAGTGGCCCTTTTTACGGGGGAACTAATGAAAAACTGTTTTTT.

V usage is TRBV6-1 and J usage is TRBJ2-2; D uncertain. Germline V CDR1 and CDR2: MNHNS, SASEGT. Trimming removed 1 base from V and 0 bases from J, with 12 bases in between. The CDR3 is 17 residues long. The CDR3 sequence is CASSEEVWRANTGELFF. The DNA of the CDR3 is TGTGCCAGCAGTGAAGAAGTCTGGCGCGCGAACACCGGGGAGCTGTTTTTT.

The rearrangement links TRBV19 to TRBJ2-7, with a possible D match to TRBD1 (6 bases). The V and J ends lost 9 bases and 2 bases respectively, with 11 bases between them. This CDR3 comprises 12 residues. CDR1 is LNHDA and CDR2 is SQIVND in the germline V gene (reference sequence). CDR3 coding DNA: TGTGCCAGCACAGGGTATACCTACGAGCAGTACTTC. Its protein is CASTGYTYEQYF. Together with reference TRBV19 and TRBJ2-7, the CDR3 gives the full variable domain: DGGITQSPKYLFRKEGQNVTLSCEQNLNHDAMYWYRQDPGQGLRLIYYSQIVNDFQKGDIAEGYSVSREKKESFPLTVTSAQKNPTAFYLCASTGYTYEQYFGPGTRLTVT.

V is TRBV10-2 and J is TRBJ1-3; the D is unclear. Deletions cut 3 bases from V and 0 bases from J, with 6 bases between. Looked up from germline, CDR1 is WSHSY and CDR2 is SAAADI. This CDR3 region has 14 residues. CDR3 nucleotides: TGCGCCAGCAGTGATGGATTCTCTGGAAACACCATATATTTT. Amino acids: CASSDGFSGNTIYF.

The chain carries TRBV14 and TRBJ2-3; unclear D gene. Germline CDR1 SGHDN, CDR2 FVKESK. The V end was cut by 6 bases, the J end by 0 bases, with 7 bases between. The CDR3 is made up of 13 amino acids. The CDR3 spells CASRLTSTDTQYF. For the CDR3, the DNA is TGTGCCAGCAGGCTGACTAGCACAGATACGCAGTATTTT.

The CDR3 reads CAWRGRRTGQETQYF. The CDR3 bases are TGTGCCTGGAGGGGACGCCGGACAGGGCAAGAGACCCAGTACTTC. The chain carries TRBV30 and TRBJ2-5, with 8 bases aligning to TRBD1. The CDR3 loop spans 15 amino acids. Germline V gene lookup returns CDR1 GTSNPN and CDR2 SVGIG (reference sequence). V gave up 3 bases and J gave up 2 bases; unmatched junction bases: 8.

The V and J genes are TRBV6-6 and TRBJ2-3; no clear D. The CDR3 spans 11 residues. Germline V gene lookup returns CDR1 MNHNY and CDR2 SVGAGI (reference sequence). V lost 5 bases to trimming and J lost 3 bases, with 3 bases between them. CDR3 DNA: TGTGCCAGCAGTACGACAGATACGCAGTATTTT. Translated, it gives CASSTTDTQYF.

The V gene is TRBV7-2, the J gene TRBJ2-1, with 11 bases matching TRBD2. The CDR3 loop spans 15 amino acids. CDR1 is SGHTA, CDR2 FQGNSA, per germline. The trim removed 5 bases at V and 8 bases at J, leaving 8 bases unmatched. The CDR3 coding sequence is TGTGCCAGCAGCCAGACTAGCGGGATTGGCTATGAGCAGTTCTTC. It codes for CASSQTSGIGYEQFF.

The chain is built from TRBV29-1 and TRBJ2-5; the D gene is possibly TRBD2 (6 bases). CDR3 length: 14 residues. Trimming removed 4 bases from V and 0 bases from J, with 12 bases in between. The germline gives CDR1 SQVTM, CDR2 ANQGSEA. The CDR3, as DNA: TGCAGCGTTGTGTCTCTAGCGAACCAAGAGACCCAGTACTTC. It encodes CSVVSLANQETQYF.

The rearrangement joins TRBV13 to TRBJ1-2; no reliable D call. This CDR3 region has 12 residues. Trimming removed 6 bases from V and 3 bases from J, with 8 bases in between. Looked up from germline, CDR1 is PRHDT and CDR2 is FYEKMQ (reference sequence). DNA of the CDR3: TGTGCCAGCAGTTCCGAAGACTATGGCTACACCTTC. Protein sequence: CASSSEDYGYTF.

This clone was recorded only once. The chain links TRBV6-1 to TRBJ1-5; D remains unclear. The CDR3 runs 14 residues. Trimming took off 5 bases at V and 6 bases at J, with 14 bases between the two ends. Germline values: CDR1 MNHNS, CDR2 SASEGT. CDR3 in amino acids: CASSPGPIFQPQHF. For the CDR3, the DNA is TGTGCCAGCAGTCCAGGCCCGATTTTTCAGCCCCAGCATTTT.

This clone has just a few counts. The CDR3 DNA sequence: TGTGCCAGCAGTCGGGGGACGGGGTACTCGCACAATGAGCAGTTCTTC. Amino acids: CASSRGTGYSHNEQFF. The rearrangement joins TRBV27 to TRBJ2-1; possible D gene TRBD2, 6 bases. This CDR3 is built from 16 residues. Germline V gives CDR1 MNHEY, CDR2 SMNVEV (reference sequence). V dropped 5 bases and J dropped 5 bases, with 19 bases sitting between them.

The CDR3 DNA reads TGTGCCAGCGATGGCGAACAGGGGAACACTGAAGCTTTCTTT. Its protein is CASDGEQGNTEAFF. The rearrangement uses TRBV6-1 and TRBJ1-1; perhaps TRBD1 as D (6 bases). This CDR3 has 14 amino acids. Germline CDR1 MNHNS, CDR2 SASEGT. Trimming removed 8 bases from V and 1 base from J, with 14 bases in between.

The J gene is TRBJ2-7, the V gene TRBV21-1. TRBV21-1 is tagged as a pseudogene. There are 11 residues in the CDR3. DNA for the CDR3: TGTGCCAGCAGCAAAAGGCCCGAGCAGTACTTC. Translating it yields CASSKRPEQYF.